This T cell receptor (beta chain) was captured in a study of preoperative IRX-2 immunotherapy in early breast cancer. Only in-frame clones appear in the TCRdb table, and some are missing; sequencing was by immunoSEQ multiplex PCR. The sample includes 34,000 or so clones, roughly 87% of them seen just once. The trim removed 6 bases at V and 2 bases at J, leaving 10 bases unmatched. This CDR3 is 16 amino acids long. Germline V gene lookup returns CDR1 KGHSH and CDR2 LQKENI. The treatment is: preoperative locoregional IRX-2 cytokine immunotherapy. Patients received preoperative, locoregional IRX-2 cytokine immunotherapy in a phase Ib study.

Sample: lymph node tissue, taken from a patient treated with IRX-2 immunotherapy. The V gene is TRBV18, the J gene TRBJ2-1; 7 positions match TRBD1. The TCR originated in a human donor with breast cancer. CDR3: CASSSQKGATYNEQFF. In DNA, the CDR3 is TGTGCCAGCTCCTCACAGAAGGGGGCAACCTACAATGAGCAGTTCTTC.